This TCR beta chain was sequenced for a study of CXCR3-negative and CXCR3-positive naive CD8 T cells. 5' RACE with UMI labels generated the TRB cDNA libraries. TCRdb re-called the 5' RACE reads and shows each CDR3 protein once, DNA omitted. This sample's clone table lists approximately 56,000 distinct CDR3 sequences. Sequencing used memory CD8+ T cells from blood. The receptor comes from a human donor in good health. Some clones in this sample may be carry-over from other donors' samples.

CDR3 residues: CASSQDGTSFGETQYF. V and J are TRBV4-3 and TRBJ2-5; TCRdb proposes TRBD2, but this gene call is untestable without DNA. CDR1 is LGHNA, CDR2 YSLEER, per germline. This CDR3 spans 16 amino acids.